Listed here are 19 T cell receptor beta chains from one sample, sequenced in a study of spatial heterogeneity in lung cancer. This sample's time point: blood at routine non-recurrence follow-up after resection. TCRdb reprocessed the 5' RACE reads with MiXCR, giving one entry per CDR3 protein. The top ten clones hold less than 25% of a sample with about 23,000 distinct CDR3 sequences, around 9.6% of them seen once. This sample comprised PBMCs, obtained at follow-up. The origin of the receptors is a male donor with early-stage non-small cell lung cancer.

V is TRBV24-1 and J is TRBJ2-2; 7 bases are a match to TRBD1. CDR1 is KGHDR, CDR2 SFDVKD, per germline. Trimming at V came to 5 bases and at J to 2 bases, leaving 1 base not matched to a gene. The CDR3 runs 14 residues. The CDR3 region has the DNA TGTGCCACCAGTGGGACAGGTAACACCGGGGAGCTGTTTTTT. Amino acids: CATSGTGNTGELFF.

At least ten counts were recorded for this clonotype. Here the CDR3 DNA reads TGTGCCAGCAGCTTAGAGGAGACTGGAACCTACGAGCAGTACTTC. It translates to CASSLEETGTYEQYF. This chain connects TRBV7-6 to TRBJ2-7; D ambiguous. The CDR3 spans 15 residues. CDR1 is SGHVS and CDR2 is FNYEAQ in the germline V gene. Trimming removed 1 base at V and 2 bases at J, with 12 bases between.

In its sample, this clonotype was seen a few times. The chain is built from TRBV5-5 and TRBJ1-5; possible D gene TRBD1, 5 bases. V was pared by 4 bases and J by 5 bases, with 16 bases between. This CDR3 has 15 amino acids. CDR1 is SGHKS and CDR2 is YYEKEE in the germline V gene (reference sequence). The CDR3 sequence is CASSDHGQGDQPQHF. The DNA for the CDR3 is TGTGCCAGCAGCGATCACGGGCAGGGAGATCAGCCCCAGCATTTT.

This clonotype was counted only a few times. The CDR3 nucleotides are TGTGCCAGTAGCGATAGCTCGAGGGAGACCCAGTACTTC. Amino acids: CASSDSSRETQYF. The genes are TRBV19 and TRBJ2-5; D is ambiguous. V was trimmed by 6 bases and J by 5 bases, leaving 13 bases between them. The CDR3 extends over 13 amino acids. Germline values: CDR1 LNHDA, CDR2 SQIVND (reference sequence).

For this clonotype: This may be a read error: a much more frequent sequence differs by one nucleotide. CDR3 DNA: TGTGCCACCAGTGAGGGGAAGGGGCAAGCTTTCTTT. It translates to CATSEGKGQAFF. This rearrangement joins TRBV24-1 to TRBJ1-1, with D perhaps matching TRBD1 (5 bases). The CDR3 is 12 residues long. Deletions cut 4 bases from V and 9 bases from J, with 11 bases between. Germline V gene sequence: CDR1 KGHDR, CDR2 SFDVKD.

This clonotype was recorded many times. The chain uses TRBV9 and TRBJ2-5, with D hard to call. Trimming shortened V by 0 bases and J by 3 bases, and 6 bases separated the two germline ends. The germline gives CDR1 SGDLS, CDR2 YYNGEE. The CDR3 has 13 amino acids. The CDR3 coding sequence is TGTGCCAGCAGCGTAGGTCAGAAAGAGACCCAGTACTTC. This sequence encodes CASSVGQKETQYF. Using reference TRBV9 and TRBJ2-5 for the parts outside the CDR3, the full variable domain is DSGVTQTPKHLITATGQRVTLRCSPRSGDLSVYWYQQSLDQGLQFLIQYYNGEERAKGNILERFSAQQFPDLHSELNLSSLELGDSALYFCASSVGQKETQYFGPGTRLLVL.

The V gene is TRBV28, the J gene TRBJ1-5, with 9 nucleotides matching TRBD1. Germline values: CDR1 MDHEN, CDR2 SYDVKM. The CDR3 sequence is 14 residues long. J lost 4 bases, V lost 7 bases, and 5 bases had no gene match. The CDR3 here is CASTGQGINQPQHF. DNA for the CDR3: TGTGCCAGCACCGGACAGGGGATTAATCAGCCCCAGCATTTT. Filled out from reference TRBV28 and TRBJ1-5, the complete variable domain reads DVKVTQSSRYLVKRTGEKVFLECVQDMDHENMFWYRQDPGLGLRLIYFSYDVKMKEKGDIPEGYSVSREKKERFSLILESASTNQTSMYLCASTGQGINQPQHFGDGTRLSIL.

This clonotype appeared a few times. The rearrangement joins TRBV5-1 to TRBJ2-7; D is ambiguous. This CDR3 has 11 residues. Germline V CDR1 and CDR2: SGHRS, YFSETQ. Trimming removed 0 bases at V and 4 bases at J, with 2 bases between. CDR3 amino acids: CASSLEYEQYF. The CDR3 DNA follows: TGCGCCAGCAGCTTGGAGTACGAGCAGTACTTC.

This chain connects TRBV6-5 to TRBJ1-2; D is undetermined. In germline, CDR1 is MNHEY, CDR2 SVGAGI. This CDR3 is built from 16 residues. V gave up 0 bases and J gave up 6 bases, with 17 bases separating them. In nucleotides, the CDR3 is TGTGCCAGCAGTTACTCGAAGAGATCCGTCGGAAATGGCTACACCTTC. Translating gives CASSYSKRSVGNGYTF.

This clonotype was counted between two and nine times. V gene TRBV4-1 combines with J gene TRBJ2-7; tentative D call: TRBD1 (5 bases). V was shortened by 5 bases and J by 0 bases, with 14 bases between the two germline ends. The CDR3 spans 15 residues. Germline V gives CDR1 MGHRA, CDR2 YSYEKL. Here the CDR3 DNA reads TGCGCCAGCAGCTATCAACAGGACCCCTCCTACGAGCAGTACTTC. Protein sequence: CASSYQQDPSYEQYF.

This clonotype was seen ten or more times. V gene TRBV4-2 combines with J gene TRBJ2-1; TRBD2 agrees at 11 bases. Trimming removed 4 bases from V and 3 bases from J; junction bases left unmatched: 5. In germline, CDR1 is LGHNA, CDR2 YNFKEQ. This CDR3 contains 16 residues. The CDR3 protein is CASSLTGTSGYNEQFF. The CDR3 bases are TGTGCCAGCAGCCTTACCGGGACTAGCGGCTACAATGAGCAGTTCTTC.

The sample holds a few counts of this clonotype. V gene TRBV5-1 combines with J gene TRBJ2-6; D perhaps matches TRBD2 (6 bases). Germline CDR1 reads SGHRS; CDR2 reads YFSETQ. The CDR3 is made up of 15 amino acids. V was shortened by 2 bases and J by 4 bases, with 10 bases between the two germline ends. The CDR3 coding sequence is TGCGCCAGCAGCTTCAGGACTACAGGGGCCAACGTCCTGACTTTC. It encodes CASSFRTTGANVLTF.

In its sample, this clonotype was seen many times. The CDR3 sequence is CASSEPGADTQYF. CDR3 DNA: TGTGCCAGCAGTGAACCGGGTGCAGATACGCAGTATTTT. This chain uses TRBV6-1 with TRBJ2-3; D remains ambiguous. This CDR3 has 13 residues. Germline values: CDR1 MNHNS, CDR2 SASEGT. Trimming took off 2 bases at V and 4 bases at J, with 7 bases between the two ends.

The sample holds a few counts of this clonotype. CDR3: CASSSHSGANVLTF. The CDR3 nucleotides read TGTGCCAGTAGTTCCCACTCTGGGGCCAACGTCCTGACTTTC. The V gene is TRBV19, the J gene TRBJ2-6; the D is unclear. The germline gives CDR1 LNHDA, CDR2 SQIVND (reference sequence). The CDR3 extends over 14 amino acids. V shed 5 bases and J shed 0 bases, with 5 bases lying between them.

This clonotype showed up just a few times. The rearrangement joins TRBV20-1 to TRBJ2-3, with 9 bases identical to TRBD1. The length of the CDR3 is 18 residues. CDR1 and CDR2 (germline): DFQATT, SNEGSKA (reference sequence). V shed 6 bases, J shed 1 base, and the junction held 17 bases outside the gene matches. CDR3 nucleotides: TGCAGTGCCACCAGTTTCACACAGGGGGCTGGTGGCACAGATACGCAGTATTTT. Residues: CSATSFTQGAGGTDTQYF.

A single count supports this clonotype. A much larger clonotype is one base distant, so this may be a read error. The chain uses TRBV28 and TRBJ2-7; D unresolved. The CDR3 consists of 14 residues. Trimming took off 6 bases at V and 3 bases at J, with 15 bases between the two ends. From germline, CDR1 is MDHEN and CDR2 SYDVKM. The DNA of the CDR3 is TGTGCCAGCAGACCCGGGTTACTGGGCTACGAGCAGTACTTC. Protein: CASRPGLLGYEQYF.

This chain uses TRBV29-1 with TRBJ2-7; 11 nucleotides agree with TRBD2. CDR1 is SQVTM and CDR2 is ANQGSEA in the germline V gene. V was clipped by 5 bases and J by 0 bases; unmatched bases: 9. There are 16 residues in the CDR3. This chain's CDR3 is CSVLPTSGANSYEQYF. For the CDR3, the DNA is TGCAGCGTTCTGCCGACTAGCGGGGCCAACTCCTACGAGCAGTACTTC.

The table lists this clonotype with many counts. The CDR3 bases are TGTGCCATCAGTGCCGGGGGTGTAGCGGGGGGATCCTACGAGCAGTACTTC. Translation: CAISAGGVAGGSYEQYF. The chain links TRBV10-3 to TRBJ2-7; TRBD2 matches 10 bases. V lost 4 bases to trimming and J lost 1 base; unmatched junction nucleotides: 10. The V gene's germline CDR1 is ENHRY and CDR2 SYGVKD. This CDR3 has 17 residues.

This clonotype was counted a few times. This chain uses TRBV7-9 with TRBJ2-1; the match to TRBD2 covers 9 bases. The J segment lost 3 bases and the V segment lost 5 bases, leaving 11 bases of the junction unmatched. The germline gives CDR1 SEHNR, CDR2 FQNEAQ (reference sequence). CDR3 length: 17 amino acids. CDR3 region: CASSPPIRLAVYNEQFF. CDR3 coding DNA: TGTGCCAGCAGCCCCCCCATCCGACTAGCGGTCTACAATGAGCAGTTCTTC.